The T cell receptor beta chain under discussion was sequenced for a study of T cell repertoires in cytomegalovirus infection. Study-wide context: A matching HLA type, together with CMV infection, was signaled by public TCR beta signatures. Study results and limitations: Individuals carrying CMV plus the relevant HLA were identified by cumulative frequency of public TCR beta families. The study found HLA-C-restricted CMV-specific TCR beta clonotypes dominating the ex vivo response.

Trimming shortened V by 1 base and J by 5 bases, and 15 bases separated the two germline ends. Germline assignment: CDR1 DFQATT and CDR2 SNEGSKA (reference sequence). This CDR3 is 15 amino acids long. In regard to this clonotype: The antigen is not known.

In TCRdb, the reads were re-called with MiXCR into one record per CDR3 protein. The sample includes fewer than 550,000 distinct CDR3 sequences, around 11% of them seen just once. This clonotype originated in a human donor in good health (CMV status not recorded). Some clones in this sample may be carry-over from other donors' samples. The sample was PBMCs. The rearrangement uses TRBV20-1 and TRBJ1-5, with a weak D call TRBD1 (5 bases). The CDR3 loop is CSARAGAGTDQPQHF. The CDR3 DNA reads TGCAGTGCTAGAGCGGGCGCGGGGACCGATCAGCCCCAGCATTTT.